A selection of T cell receptor beta chains follows, all from one sample in a study of regulatory T cells in long-lasting Graves disease. TCRdb re-called the multiplex PCR reads with MiXCR, one entry per CDR3 protein. The sample contains about 400,000 distinct CDR3 sequences, around 21% of which appear only once. The sequences come from peripheral blood mononuclear cells (PBMCs), collected when the disease was refractory, from a patient treated with antithyroid drugs. The receptor source for this set is a female donor with Graves disease. The CDR3 runs from the conserved cysteine through the conserved F or W. A D gene is named only where the DNA matches it firmly. Clone size is given for some rows only: seen once, a few or many times, or a class if the clone is expanded.

size: few; D: TRBD1; J: TRBJ2-2; V: TRBV11-3; DNA: TGTGCCAGCAGCTCCGGGACAGGAGTGTACGGGGAGCTGTTTTTT; CDR3: CASSSGTGVYGELFF
size: once; D: .; J: TRBJ2-2; V: TRBV7-2; DNA: TGTGCCAGCAGCGCATCGGGACTTCCTCCCGGGGAGCTGTTTTTT; CDR3: CASSASGLPPGELFF
size: .; D: .; J: TRBJ2-7; V: TRBV29-1; DNA: TGCGGAGGGTCGACAGACTCCTACGAGCAGTACTTC; CDR3: CGGSTDSYEQYF
size: .; D: .; J: TRBJ1-1; V: TRBV7-2; DNA: TGTGCCAGCAGCACCTCGGGACCGCAGAACACTGAAGCTCTCTTT; CDR3: CASSTSGPQNTEALF
size: many; D: .; J: TRBJ2-7; V: TRBV7-8; DNA: TGTGCCAGCAGCTTAGGCGGGACAGTCCCTAGGGAGCAGTACTTC; CDR3: CASSLGGTVPREQYF
size: few; D: .; J: TRBJ2-7; V: TRBV7-9; DNA: TGTGCCAGCAGCAAGGTTGGAAGCGGGCATTACGAGCAGTACTTC; CDR3: CASSKVGSGHYEQYF
size: .; D: .; J: TRBJ2-2; V: TRBV9; DNA: TGTGCCAGCAGCGTAGGAGGGGGGTTCCGGGAGCTGTTTTTT; CDR3: CASSVGGGFRELFF
size: many; D: .; J: TRBJ2-7; V: TRBV2; DNA: TGTGCCAGCAGTGTGACCGCGACGGGATACTACGAGCAGTACTTC; CDR3: CASSVTATGYYEQYF
size: many; D: TRBD1; J: TRBJ1-2; V: TRBV7-2; DNA: TGTGCCAGCAGCCCAAACAGGGGGCCCAGCTATGGCTACACCTTC; CDR3: CASSPNRGPSYGYTF
size: .; D: .; J: TRBJ1-5; V: TRBV28; DNA: TGTGCCAGCACCTCCCCGGCAGGGGTGAGCAATCAGCCCCAGCATTTT; CDR3: CASTSPAGVSNQPQHF
size: few; D: .; J: TRBJ2-7; V: TRBV3-1; DNA: TGTGCCAGCAGCGTCGACAGCAGCTCCTACGAGCAGTACTTC; CDR3: CASSVDSSSYEQYF
size: many; D: .; J: TRBJ2-5; V: TRBV28; DNA: TGTGCCAGCAGCTTGCGGACTGCCCAAGAGACCCAGTACTTC; CDR3: CASSLRTAQETQYF
size: once; D: TRBD1; J: TRBJ1-2; V: TRBV19; DNA: TGTGCCAGTAGTACTCGACAGGGGAAGTCTTCCTATGACTACACCTTC; CDR3: CASSTRQGKSSYDYTF
size: few; D: .; J: TRBJ1-1; V: TRBV20-1; DNA: TGCAGTGCTAGTTGGACAGCGATTTACACTGAAGCTTTCTTT; CDR3: CSASWTAIYTEAFF
size: few; D: TRBD1; J: TRBJ2-7; V: TRBV18; DNA: TGTGCCAGCTCACCCGGAACAACAGGGGTCTCCTACGAGCAGTACTTC; CDR3: CASSPGTTGVSYEQYF
size: .; D: TRBD2; J: TRBJ2-7; V: TRBV6-1; DNA: TGTGCCAGCAGTACCGTGGGGGGGACCTACGAGCAGTACTTC; CDR3: CASSTVGGTYEQYF
size: .; D: .; J: TRBJ1-2; V: TRBV5-1; DNA: TGCGCCAGCAGCTTGGCCGGGGTTGGGGTTGGAAAAGGCTATGGCTACACCTTC; CDR3: CASSLAGVGVGKGYGYTF
size: many; D: TRBD1; J: TRBJ2-7; V: TRBV7-9; DNA: TGTGCCAGCAGCTTGGGGACAGCATACGCGGAGCAGTACTTC; CDR3: CASSLGTAYAEQYF
size: .; D: .; J: TRBJ2-7; V: TRBV5-5; DNA: TGTGCCAGCAGCTTTTACCAGGGTGGATTTAACGAGCAGTACTTC; CDR3: CASSFYQGGFNEQYF